What follows is one T cell receptor beta chain and its context. Its antigen is not identified. Data came from immunoSEQ multiplex PCR; TCRdb stores just in-frame clones and leaves some out. Among around 65,000 clones listed, about 80% were seen once. Antigen-specific CD4+ T cells expanded by the ViraFEST assay with viral peptide pools were then sequenced. Culturing for roughly 9 days preceded CD4+ T cell isolation. Everyone in the study got two shots of either the BNT162b2 or mRNA-1273 vaccine. Vaccine recipients had no previous SARS-CoV-2 infection; their nucleocapsid antibodies were negative. These data come from a study of vaccination effects on CD4 cells after COVID-19. This sequence originates from a human donor who received a COVID-19 vaccine. The sample in question was CD4+ T cells from PBMCs cultured with HCoV-229E spike peptides, obtained after COVID-19 vaccination.

CDR3 DNA sequence: TGTGCCAGCAGACAGGGGGCTCAGCCCCAGCATTTT. Its translation: CASRQGAQPQHF. V is TRBV27 and J is TRBJ1-5, with 9 bases that match TRBD1. Unmatched junction bases numbered 0, after V lost 6 bases and J lost 6 bases. This CDR3 has 12 amino acids. Germline V lookup: CDR1 MNHEY, CDR2 SMNVEV (reference sequence).